This T cell receptor beta chain was captured by sequencing in a study of cytomegalovirus exposure and HLA in healthy donors. The study's findings and limits: The study had only CMV serostatus as immune exposure information. Presence/absence analyses treated sequencing depth as roughly uniform across donors.

V was pared by 1 base and J by 4 bases, with 11 bases between. Germline loops: CDR1 SGHRS, CDR2 YFSETQ. The CDR3 contains 14 residues. Worth noting for this clone: Its matching antigen is unknown.

With 60 Vbeta and 13 Jbeta primers, the PCR was carried out. Sequenced by immunoSEQ multiplex PCR; TCRdb stores in-frame clones only, minus some. The sample carries about 190,000 clones, about 86% recorded once. Sample: PBMCs. The chain is built from TRBV5-1 and TRBJ1-1; TRBD1 is a possible D gene (5 bases). This TCR came from a woman in her twenties or thirties in good health and CMV-seronegative. CDR3 nucleotide sequence: TGCGCCAGCAGCTTGAGCCAGGGCAGCACTGAAGCTTTCTTT. This encodes CASSLSQGSTEAFF.